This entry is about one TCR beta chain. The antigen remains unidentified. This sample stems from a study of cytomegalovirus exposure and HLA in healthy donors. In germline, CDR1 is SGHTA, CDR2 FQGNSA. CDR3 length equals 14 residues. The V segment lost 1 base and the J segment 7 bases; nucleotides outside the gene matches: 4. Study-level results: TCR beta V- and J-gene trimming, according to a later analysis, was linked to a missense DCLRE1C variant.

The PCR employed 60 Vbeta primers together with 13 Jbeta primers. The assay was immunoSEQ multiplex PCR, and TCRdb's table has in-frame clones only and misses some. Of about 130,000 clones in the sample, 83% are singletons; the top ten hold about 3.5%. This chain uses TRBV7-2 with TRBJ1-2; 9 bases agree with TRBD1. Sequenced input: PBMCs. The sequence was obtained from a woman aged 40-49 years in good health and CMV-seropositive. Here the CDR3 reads CASSLGDRDFGYTF. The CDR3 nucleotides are TGTGCCAGCAGCTTAGGGGACAGGGACTTTGGCTACACCTTC.